This TCR beta chain appears in the sequencing data of a study of T cell responses to AZD1222 COVID-19 vaccine (dated by TCRdb to the early 2020s). Background on the whole study: A total of over 230 trial participants underwent TCR sequencing, of whom roughly 210 had received two doses of AZD1222 and approximately 26 had received two doses of the MenACWY control vaccine. Trial participants were enrolled into age subgroups of 18-55, 56-69 and 70-plus years, which contained 148, 28 and 57 TCR-sequenced participants, respectively.

The time point label here, explained by the study, means: about 28 days (+/-7) after the second vaccine dose. AZD1222 recipients with second doses at about 4 weeks or about 12 weeks were pooled, because spike-specific TCR depth and breadth did not differ between schedules. Vaccinee samples came from UK trials COV001 and COV002, including a single-blind randomized controlled phase 2/3 trial of AZD1222 (ChAdOx1 nCoV-19) in healthy adults. For TCRbeta chain sequencing, PBMC samples were collected from trial participants at day 0 and at day 28 after the second dose. The junction shows trimming of 3 bases on V and 0 bases on J, plus 12 bases between the germline ends. The germline V gene (reference sequence) sets CDR1 to DFQATT and CDR2 to SNEGSKA. Its CDR3 holds 14 amino acids, cysteine through phenylalanine. Of the read, only the CDR3 DNA is kept; its 42 bases are in frame from base 1. What the work shows at the level of the full study, not this receptor alone: Only six AZD1222 recipients were SARS-CoV-2 seropositive at baseline, limiting conclusions about previously exposed vaccinees. Because no day 14 peak-response samples were available, repertoires were characterized only after the peak T cell response. Reportedly, almost half of the unique spike-specific TCRs recognized epitopes lying outside the regions that are mutated in the B.1.351 and B.1.1.7 variants. Spike-specific TCR breadth and depth rose significantly after two AZD1222 doses compared with day 0 and with MenACWY recipients. The 56-69-year group was small, and its depth increase did not reach significance, likely because of low power. CD4 TCRs associated with the vaccine covered the entire spike protein, and the dominant responses were in regions 160-218 and 743-854. Participants were mostly white British, with more females than males. The authors suggested clonal diversity may have been underestimated.

For this clone: Its recognized antigen is unknown. Per-base quality was not reported, and no clone a single base away is much larger than it.

The CDR3 regions of human TCRbeta chains were analyzed by immunosequencing. On the study's bioinformatics: Repertoire TCRs were checked for matches against a reference library of SARS-CoV-2-specific TCRs that had been generated using the MIRA antigen-specificity platform. Breadth was defined as the fraction of unique TCRs that were SARS-CoV-2-associated. Depth was defined as the fraction of total T cells that were SARS-CoV-2-associated. Using the MIRA data, each spike-specific TCR was mapped to the spike region that the TCR reacts to and placed in a CD4 or CD8 class. Log10-transformed breadth and depth values were compared by one-way ANOVA with Sidak's multiple comparisons tests. This is the immuneACCESS table as TCRdb keeps it, with only in-frame sequences that have V and J called. A part of the clones is gone; compared with another copy, unresolved V genes explain less than half, and the rest is unexplained. V and J calls and clone size are copied from that table; D and trimming were computed from the DNA. The sample profile shows about 140,000 clones; more than 75% of them were found once. Around 3.1% of the sample is taken by the ten largest.

The sequence links TRBV20-1 to TRBJ2-7, with the D gene call left open. This receptor was obtained from an adult who received the AZD1222 COVID-19 vaccine. The sequencing used peripheral blood, collected 28 days after the second AZD1222 dose. The CDR3 has the sequence CSASNPASSYEQYF. DNA sequence: TGCAGTGCTAGTAATCCGGCAAGCTCCTACGAGCAGTACTTC.